The TCR beta chain described here comes from a study of T cell clones after liver transplantation. Whole-study context: Apart from three HCV-positive recipients, transplants were for non-autoimmune, non-viral reasons.

Trimming took off 4 bases at V and 5 bases at J, with 17 bases between the two ends. This CDR3 has 15 residues. Germline CDR1 and CDR2: SNHLY and FYNNEI. The data were produced by immunoSEQ multiplex PCR, yet TCRdb's version contains in-frame clones alone and is incomplete. In the table there are approximately 51,000 clones, approximately 71% of which are singletons. The source of this sequence is a human patient who received a liver transplant. A subset of T cells may come from the graft donor. The genes are TRBV2 and TRBJ1-1, with D perhaps TRBD1 (5 bases). The sample was CD4+ T cells from blood, taken around 54 months after liver transplant. Here the CDR3 reads CASSASQVERTEAFF. CDR3 DNA: TGTGCCAGCAGTGCTTCACAGGTTGAGAGGACTGAAGCTTTCTTT.